This TCR beta chain originates from a study of blood T cells in healthy people across ages. Study-level points and caveats: It was not possible, with unsorted PBMCs, to conclusively compare naive and antigen-experienced cells. TCR beta diversity per million T cells fell roughly linearly with age.

There are a few counts of this clonotype. Its matching antigen is unknown. The CDR3 spans 20 residues. Germline V gene sequence: CDR1 KGHSH, CDR2 LQKENI. The trim removed 3 bases at V and 0 bases at J, leaving 17 bases unmatched. PCR was performed a second time for about 7 to 12 cycles using a sample-barcoded 5' primer and a J-beta primer mix. TCRdb used MiXCR to reprocess the 5' RACE reads, holding one entry per CDR3 protein. The repertoire holds fewer than 2,000,000 distinct CDR3 sequences, about 35% seen once, with around 11% in the top ten. J is TRBJ2-1 and V is TRBV18; 7 positions agree with TRBD2. The sequence derives from a woman aged 30 to 39 in good health. Sequencing input: blood. The CDR3 coding sequence is TGTGCCAGCTCACCCGGGGCAGGGTATCCAGCGGGGAGCTCCTACAATGAGCAGTTCTTC. This codes for CASSPGAGYPAGSSYNEQFF.